This entry describes one T cell receptor (beta chain). TCRdb recomputed calls from the RT-PCR reads with MiXCR, one row per CDR3 protein. The sample contains more than 550,000 distinct CDR3 sequences, about 10% of which appear only once. The entry originates in a study of response to subunit inactivated influenza vaccine. The CDR3 covers 18 residues. Germline-derived CDR1 and CDR2 are MGHRA and YSYEKL. Trimming removed 1 base from V and 3 bases from J; junction bases left unmatched: 9. The data also belong to a second study, concerning T cells expressing NK-cell markers. Per that study: Template switching by 5'RACE with UMIs generated the TCR beta cDNA. With respect to HCMV, most of the eight sequenced donors were seropositive, and one was seronegative. For several experiments, T cell sorting was restricted to the alpha-beta TCR population by means of an anti-gamma-delta TCR antibody. About 6 donors had dominant NKG2C+ clonotypes that comprised roughly 1.0-7.0% of their CD8+ T cells. In several donors, dominant clonotypes made up roughly 28.3-65% of CD3+CD56-NKG2C+ cells.

The gene calls are TRBV4-1 and TRBJ1-5; 10 nucleotides match TRBD1. The receptor comes from a middle-aged man who received an inactivated influenza vaccine. This specimen consisted of PBMCs from blood, obtained on the day of vaccination. The CDR3 region has the DNA TGCGCCAGCAGCCAAGTCTGGACAGGGGGGTGGAACAATCAGCCCCAGCATTTT. Translating it yields CASSQVWTGGWNNQPQHF.